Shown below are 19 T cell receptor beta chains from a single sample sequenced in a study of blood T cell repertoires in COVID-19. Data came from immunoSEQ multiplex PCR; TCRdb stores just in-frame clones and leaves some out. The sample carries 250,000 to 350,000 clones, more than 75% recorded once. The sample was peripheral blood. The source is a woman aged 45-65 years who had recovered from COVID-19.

CDR3 coding DNA: TGTGCCAGCAGCCCCTTAGCGGGAGCTAGTCATGAGCAGTTCTTC. Translating it yields CASSPLAGASHEQFF. V usage is TRBV7-6 and J usage is TRBJ2-1, with TRBD2 matching over 9 bases. With 5 bases clipped from V and 8 bases from J, the junction kept 10 bases outside the gene matches. Germline values: CDR1 SGHVS, CDR2 FNYEAQ. This CDR3 has 15 residues.

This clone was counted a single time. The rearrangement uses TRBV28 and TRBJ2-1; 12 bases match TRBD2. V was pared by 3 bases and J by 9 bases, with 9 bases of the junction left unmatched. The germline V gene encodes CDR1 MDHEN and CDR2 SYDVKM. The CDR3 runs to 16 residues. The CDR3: CASSFRLAGGAVEQFF. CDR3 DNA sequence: TGTGCCAGCAGTTTTAGGCTAGCGGGGGGGGCGGTTGAGCAGTTCTTC.

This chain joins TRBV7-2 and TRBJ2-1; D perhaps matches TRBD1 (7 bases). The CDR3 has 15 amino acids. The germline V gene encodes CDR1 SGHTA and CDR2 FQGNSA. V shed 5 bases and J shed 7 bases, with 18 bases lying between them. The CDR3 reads CASSTPLTGRNEQFF. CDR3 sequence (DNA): TGTGCCAGCAGCACCCCATTGACAGGGAGGAATGAGCAGTTCTTC.

The CDR3 loop is CSALFRASGRAIDIQYF. The CDR3 DNA follows: TGCAGCGCCTTATTTCGGGCTAGCGGGAGGGCTATAGACATTCAGTACTTC. The chain employs TRBV29-1 and TRBJ2-4, with 12 bases fitting TRBD2. The length of the CDR3 is 17 residues. CDR1 is SQVTM and CDR2 is ANQGSEA in the germline V gene. V lost 7 bases and J lost 8; bases outside the gene matches: 18.

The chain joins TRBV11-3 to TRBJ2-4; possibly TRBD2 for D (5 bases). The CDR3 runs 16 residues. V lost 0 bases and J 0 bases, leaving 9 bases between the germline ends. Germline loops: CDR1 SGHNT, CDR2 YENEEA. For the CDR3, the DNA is TGTGCCAGCAGCTTAGAGGAGGCTGGAGCCAAAAACATTCAGTACTTC. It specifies CASSLEEAGAKNIQYF.

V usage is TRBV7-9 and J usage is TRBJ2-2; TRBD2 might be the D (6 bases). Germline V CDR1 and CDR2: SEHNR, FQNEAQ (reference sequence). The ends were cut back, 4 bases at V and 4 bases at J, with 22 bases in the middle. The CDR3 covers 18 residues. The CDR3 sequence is CASSSLEGRLASTGELFF. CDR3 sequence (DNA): TGTGCCAGCAGCTCCCTCGAGGGTAGGCTAGCGAGCACCGGGGAGCTGTTTTTT.

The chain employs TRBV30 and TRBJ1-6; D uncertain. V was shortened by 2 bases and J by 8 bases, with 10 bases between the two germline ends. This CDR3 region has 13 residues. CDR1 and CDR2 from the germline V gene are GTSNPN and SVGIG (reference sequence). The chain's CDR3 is CAWSRLTDSPLHF. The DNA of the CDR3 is TGTGCCTGGAGTAGACTAACTGATTCACCCCTCCACTTT.

DNA of the CDR3: TGTGCCAGCAGCTTAGCCGGACTAGCCTACGAGCAGTACTTC. Encoded protein: CASSLAGLAYEQYF. V gene TRBV7-2 combines with J gene TRBJ2-7; 7 bases fit TRBD2. CDR1 and CDR2 (germline): SGHTA, FQGNSA. After removal of 0 bases from V and 2 bases from J, the junction contained 1 base not matched to a gene. The CDR3 totals 14 residues.

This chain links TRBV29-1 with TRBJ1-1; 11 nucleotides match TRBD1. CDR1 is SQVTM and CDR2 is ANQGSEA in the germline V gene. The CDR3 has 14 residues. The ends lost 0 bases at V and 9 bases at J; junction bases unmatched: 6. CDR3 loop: CSVEDRGTGGKAFF. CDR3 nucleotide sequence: TGCAGCGTTGAAGATCGTGGGACAGGGGGAAAAGCTTTCTTT. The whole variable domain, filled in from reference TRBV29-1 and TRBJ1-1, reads SAVISQKPSRDICQRGTSLTIQCQVDSQVTMMFWYRQQPGQSLTLIATANQGSEATYESGFVIDKFPISRPNLTFSTLTVSNMSPEDSSIYLCSVEDRGTGGKAFFGQGTRLTVV.

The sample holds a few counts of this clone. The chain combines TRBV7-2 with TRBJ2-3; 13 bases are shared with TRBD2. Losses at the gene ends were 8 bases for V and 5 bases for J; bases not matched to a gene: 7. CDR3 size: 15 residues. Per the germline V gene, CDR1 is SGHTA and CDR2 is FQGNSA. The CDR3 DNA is TGTGCCAGCCTGAAGACTAGCGGGGGGTTAGATACGCAGTATTTT. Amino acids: CASLKTSGGLDTQYF. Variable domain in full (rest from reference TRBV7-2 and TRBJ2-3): GAGVSQSPSNKVTEKGKDVELRCDPISGHTALYWYRQSLGQGLEFLIYFQGNSAPDKSGLPSDRFSAERTGGSVSTLTIQRTQQEDSAVYLCASLKTSGGLDTQYFGPGTRLTVL.

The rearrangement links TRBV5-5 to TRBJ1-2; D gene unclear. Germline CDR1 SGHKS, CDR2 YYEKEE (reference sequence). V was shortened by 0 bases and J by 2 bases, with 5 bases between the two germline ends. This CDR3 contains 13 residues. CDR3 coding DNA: TGTGCCAGCAGCTTGGACGGGAACTATGGCTACACCTTC. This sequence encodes CASSLDGNYGYTF.

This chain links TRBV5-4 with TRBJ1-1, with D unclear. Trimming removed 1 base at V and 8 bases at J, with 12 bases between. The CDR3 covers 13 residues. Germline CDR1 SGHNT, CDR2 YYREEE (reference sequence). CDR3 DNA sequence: TGTGCCAGCAGCTTGTTTGTGCGGGCAGAAGCTTTCTTT. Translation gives CASSLFVRAEAFF. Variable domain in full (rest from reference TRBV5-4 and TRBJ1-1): ETGVTQSPTHLIKTRGQQVTLRCSSQSGHNTVSWYQQALGQGPQFIFQYYREEENGRGNFPPRFSGLQFPNYSSELNVNALELDDSALYLCASSLFVRAEAFFGQGTRLTVV.

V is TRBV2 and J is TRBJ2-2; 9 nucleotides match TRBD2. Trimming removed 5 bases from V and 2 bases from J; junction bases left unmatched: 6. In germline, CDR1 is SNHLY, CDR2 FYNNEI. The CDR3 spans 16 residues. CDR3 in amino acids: CASSIRLAANTGELFF. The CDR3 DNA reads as TGTGCCAGCAGTATCCGACTAGCGGCAAACACCGGGGAGCTGTTTTTT.

DNA of the CDR3: TGTGCCATCCAGAGGGAATACGAGCAGTACTTC. Translating gives CAIQREYEQYF. The J gene is TRBJ2-7, the V gene TRBV10-3; tentative D call: TRBD2 (5 bases). The CDR3 covers 11 residues. Trimming pared 8 bases from V and 4 bases from J, leaving 9 bases between. CDR1 and CDR2 from the germline V gene are ENHRY and SYGVKD.

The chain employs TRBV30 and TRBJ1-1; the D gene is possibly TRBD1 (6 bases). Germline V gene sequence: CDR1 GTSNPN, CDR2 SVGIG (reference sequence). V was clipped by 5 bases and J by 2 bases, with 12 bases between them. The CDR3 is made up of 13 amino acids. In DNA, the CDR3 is TGTGCCTGGGGGGCAGGGACAAACACTGAAGCTTTCTTT. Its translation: CAWGAGTNTEAFF.

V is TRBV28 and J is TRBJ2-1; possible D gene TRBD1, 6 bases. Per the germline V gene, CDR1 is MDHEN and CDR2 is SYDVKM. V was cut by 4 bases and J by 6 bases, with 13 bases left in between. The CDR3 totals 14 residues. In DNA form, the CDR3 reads TGTGCCAGCAGTTCCCCCGGACAGAGCAATGAGCAGTTCTTC. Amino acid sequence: CASSSPGQSNEQFF.

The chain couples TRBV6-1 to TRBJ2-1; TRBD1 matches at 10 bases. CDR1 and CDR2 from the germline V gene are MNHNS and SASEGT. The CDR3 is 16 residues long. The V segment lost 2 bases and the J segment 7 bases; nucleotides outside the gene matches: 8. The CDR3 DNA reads TGTGCCAGCAGTGAATGGGACAGGGGTAGGTTTAATGAGCAGTTCTTC. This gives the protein CASSEWDRGRFNEQFF.

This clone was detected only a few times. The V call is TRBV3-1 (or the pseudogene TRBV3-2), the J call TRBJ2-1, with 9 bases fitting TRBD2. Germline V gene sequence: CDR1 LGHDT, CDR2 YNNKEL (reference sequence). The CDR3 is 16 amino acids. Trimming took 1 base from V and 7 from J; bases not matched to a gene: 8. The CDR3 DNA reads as TGTGCCAGCAGCCAAGTTAGCGGGGGTTTACGTAATGAGCAGTTCTTC. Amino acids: CASSQVSGGLRNEQFF.

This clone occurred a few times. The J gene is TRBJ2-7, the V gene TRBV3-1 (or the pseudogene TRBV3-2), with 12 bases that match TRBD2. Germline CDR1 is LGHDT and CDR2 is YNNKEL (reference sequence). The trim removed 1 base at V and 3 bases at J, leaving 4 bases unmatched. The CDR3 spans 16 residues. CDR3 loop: CASSQGTSGNGYEQYF. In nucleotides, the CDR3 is TGTGCCAGCAGCCAAGGGACTAGCGGGAATGGCTACGAGCAGTACTTC.